Reported below is one TCR beta chain. The data stem from a study of shared T cell receptors in the human thymus. The germline CDR1 and CDR2 sequences are MDHEN and SYDVKM. The CDR3 totals 18 residues. V lost 3 bases to trimming and J lost 5 bases; unmatched junction nucleotides: 16. Profiling relied on immunoSEQ multiplex PCR, and the TCRdb table lists in-frame clones only, not all of them. The sample includes 630,000 or so clones, approximately 87% seen only once; the top ten take 0.0094%. The same data also went into a second study, on human thymus T cells. As that report states: Resected material from corrective heart surgery provided the thymus tissue analysed.

This TCR was sampled from a boy in the first two years of life with a congenital heart defect. The gene calls are TRBV28 and TRBJ2-1; 7 bases match TRBD1. Material for sequencing was thymocytes. In nucleotides, the CDR3 is TGTGCCAGCAGTTTGAACCCTCGACAGGGCGTAAACAACAATGAGCAGTTCTTC. Its protein product is CASSLNPRQGVNNNEQFF.